A selection of T cell receptor beta chains follows, all from one sample in a study of blood T cell dynamics during melanoma immunotherapy. Libraries were prepared by immunoSEQ multiplex PCR; TCRdb keeps only in-frame clonotypes and omits some of them. The profile covers about 7,600 clones, with about 83% appearing a single time and roughly 5.2% taken by the ten largest. This material consisted of blood, taken from a patient treated with checkpoint blockade. These receptors were collected from a human donor with melanoma. The CDR3 runs from the conserved cysteine through the conserved F or W. A D gene is named only where the DNA matches it firmly. The size of a clone is reported for some rows only, either as once, few or many, or as a class for expanded clones.

cdr3_aa: CASSLGQDNQPQHF; cdr3_nt: TGTGCCAGCAGCTTAGGGCAGGACAATCAGCCCCAGCATTTT; cdr3_length: 14; d_call: NA; clone_size: NA; j_call: TRBJ1-5; v_call: TRBV7-8
cdr3_aa: CSVAVEGDSPLHF; cdr3_nt: TGCAGCGTTGCCGTAGAGGGGGATTCACCCCTCCACTTT; cdr3_length: 13; d_call: NA; clone_size: few; j_call: TRBJ1-6; v_call: TRBV29-1
cdr3_aa: CASSGLALYNEQFF; cdr3_nt: TGTGCCAGCTCGGGACTAGCGCTCTACAATGAGCAGTTCTTC; cdr3_length: 14; d_call: TRBD2; clone_size: NA; j_call: TRBJ2-1; v_call: TRBV2
cdr3_aa: CASSLTRAANYGYTF; cdr3_nt: TGTGCCAGCAGCTTAACCCGGGCAGCGAACTATGGCTACACCTTC; cdr3_length: 15; d_call: NA; clone_size: NA; j_call: TRBJ1-2; v_call: TRBV7-2
cdr3_aa: CASSSSGGHEQYF; cdr3_nt: TGTGCCAGCAGCTCATCAGGGGGCCACGAGCAGTACTTC; cdr3_length: 13; d_call: TRBD1; clone_size: NA; j_call: TRBJ2-7; v_call: TRBV5-4
cdr3_aa: CASSGLGAGAAYEQYF; cdr3_nt: TGTGCCAGCAGCGGGCTTGGAGCGGGGGCGGCCTACGAGCAGTACTTC; cdr3_length: 16; d_call: TRBD2; clone_size: NA; j_call: TRBJ2-7; v_call: TRBV5-4
cdr3_aa: CASRQTGVLKRQYF; cdr3_nt: TGTGCCAGCAGACAGACAGGGGTACTCAAAAGGCAGTACTTC; cdr3_length: 14; d_call: TRBD1; clone_size: once; j_call: TRBJ2-7; v_call: TRBV6-5
cdr3_aa: CASSLGGPTWGNYGYTF; cdr3_nt: TGTGCCAGCAGCTTGGGGGGGCCCACATGGGGGAACTATGGCTACACCTTC; cdr3_length: 17; d_call: NA; clone_size: NA; j_call: TRBJ1-2; v_call: TRBV5-4
cdr3_aa: CSVEGWDLYGYTF; cdr3_nt: TGCAGCGTTGAAGGGTGGGACCTCTATGGCTACACCTTC; cdr3_length: 13; d_call: NA; clone_size: NA; j_call: TRBJ1-2; v_call: TRBV29-1
cdr3_aa: CASSLSSGAYNEQFF; cdr3_nt: TGTGCCAGCAGCCTCTCTAGCGGAGCTTACAATGAGCAGTTCTTC; cdr3_length: 15; d_call: TRBD2; clone_size: once; j_call: TRBJ2-1; v_call: TRBV7-2
cdr3_aa: CASSLDRDRGYTF; cdr3_nt: TGTGCCAGCAGCCTAGACAGGGACCGGGGCTACACCTTC; cdr3_length: 13; d_call: TRBD1; clone_size: NA; j_call: TRBJ1-2; v_call: TRBV2